The clone carrying this T cell receptor beta chain was counted ten times or more. The CDR3 spans 14 residues. From germline, CDR1 is SGHRS and CDR2 YFSETQ. V dropped 1 base and J dropped 4; count of bases not matched to a gene: 4. The data were taken from a study of regulatory T cells in long-lasting Graves disease. Both iRepertoire HTBI primers and Arm-PCR of CDR3 regions were used to build the TCR beta libraries. MiXCR, run by TCRdb on the multiplex PCR reads, gives a single entry per CDR3 protein. The data contain 430,000 or so distinct CDR3 sequences, 21% of them singletons. Stated time point: persistent/refractory GD, antithyroid drugs over 5 years with positive TRAb. PBMCs provided the RNA from which the TCR library was made.

The source was peripheral blood mononuclear cells (PBMCs), collected when the disease was refractory, from a patient treated with antithyroid drugs. This TCR was recovered from a female donor with Graves disease. The chain has TRBV5-1 and TRBJ1-1, with 7 bases identical to TRBD1. The CDR3 bases are TGCGCCAGCAGCTTGAGGGGGCCGGGCACTGAAGCTTTCTTT. It codes for CASSLRGPGTEAFF.